A single sample is the source of the 21 T cell receptor beta chains below, sequenced in a study of CXCR3-negative and CXCR3-positive naive CD8 T cells. Study-wide results and limits: More hydrophobic TRB CDR3s occurred in CXCR3-positive than in CXCR3-negative naive cells.

Via 5' RACE with UMI labels, TRB cDNA libraries were prepared. TCRdb reprocessed the 5' RACE reads and reports one entry per CDR3 protein, with no DNA. Recorded for this sample: 150,000 to 180,000 distinct CDR3 sequences. These TCRs' antigens remain unknown. The specimen was naive CXCR3+ CD8+ T cells from blood. Subset of the sample: CD45RO-CCR7+CD27+CD95- naive CD8+ T cells expressing CXCR3 (TNR3+). All receptors derive from a human donor in good health. Some clones in this sample may be carry-over from other donors' samples.

The chain carries TRBV20-1 and TRBJ2-1; TCRdb proposes TRBD2, but this gene call is untestable without DNA. CDR1 is DFQATT, CDR2 SNEGSKA, per germline (reference sequence). This CDR3 region has 15 residues. CDR3 sequence: CSARGLAGTGDEQFF.

This rearrangement joins TRBV28 to TRBJ2-2; TCRdb calls TRBD1, which cannot be checked without DNA. CDR1 and CDR2 from the germline V gene are MDHEN and SYDVKM. The CDR3 contains 15 residues. This chain's CDR3 is CASSQRQGWAGELFF.

V gene TRBV5-1 combines with J gene TRBJ2-1; the TRBD2 assignment by TCRdb is unverifiable without DNA. Looked up from germline, CDR1 is SGHRS and CDR2 is YFSETQ. The CDR3 has 16 residues. Here the CDR3 reads CASSLGLAPSYNEQFF.

The chain is built from TRBV29-1 and TRBJ1-1; TCRdb's D gene call, TRBD1, goes unchecked for lack of DNA. The CDR3 consists of 13 residues. Germline V gives CDR1 SQVTM, CDR2 ANQGSEA. CDR3 region: CSASRDIDTEAFF.

The rearrangement uses TRBV29-1 and TRBJ2-7. There are 12 residues in the CDR3. CDR1 SQVTM and CDR2 ANQGSEA come from the germline V gene. The CDR3 sequence: CSVAVAAYEQYF.

The rearrangement uses TRBV19 and TRBJ2-5; TCRdb's assignment of TRBD2 cannot be checked, as there is no DNA. CDR3 length equals 15 residues. CDR1 is LNHDA and CDR2 is SQIVND in the germline V gene (reference sequence). CDR3 residues: CASSLYSGLQETQYF.

The chain is built from TRBV4-2 and TRBJ2-3; TCRdb selects TRBD2, and the lack of DNA leaves this call unchecked. CDR3 length: 18 residues. Looked up from germline, CDR1 is LGHNA and CDR2 is YNFKEQ. This chain's CDR3 is CASSKDWASGGITDTQYF.

The chain couples TRBV12-5 to TRBJ2-7; TCRdb's D call of TRBD1 is untestable without DNA. In germline, CDR1 is LGHNT, CDR2 FRNRAP. The CDR3 totals 14 residues. CDR3 sequence: CASGLGPFSYEQYF.

This chain links TRBV2 with TRBJ2-1. The germline gives CDR1 SNHLY, CDR2 FYNNEI. The CDR3 length is 16 residues. The CDR3 loop is CASSDYGYRSYNEQFF. Combining the CDR3 with reference TRBV2 and TRBJ2-1 gives the whole variable domain EPEVTQTPSHQVTQMGQEVILRCVPISNHLYFYWYRQILGQKVEFLVSFYNNEISEKSEIFDDQFSVERPDGSNFTLKIRSTKLEDSAMYFCASSDYGYRSYNEQFFGPGTRLTVL.

This sequence joins TRBV24-1 and TRBJ1-1. CDR3 length equals 13 residues. Germline V gives CDR1 KGHDR, CDR2 SFDVKD. The chain's CDR3 is CATSDPRNTEAFF.

The chain carries TRBV6-5 and TRBJ2-1; the D gene TCRdb calls, TRBD2, cannot be checked with no DNA. CDR3 length equals 15 residues. Germline CDR1 MNHEY, CDR2 SVGAGI. CDR3 sequence reads: CASSYRGGGANEQFF.

The chain carries TRBV7-9 and TRBJ2-7; no DNA is available, so the TRBD1 call from TCRdb remains unchecked. This CDR3 comprises 15 residues. Germline V lookup: CDR1 SEHNR, CDR2 FQNEAQ (reference sequence). CDR3 sequence: CASSPPPGTAYEQYF.

The chain couples TRBV27 to TRBJ2-7; TCRdb returns TRBD1, unconfirmable since there is no DNA. From germline, CDR1 is MNHEY and CDR2 SMNVEV (reference sequence). This CDR3 region has 12 residues. The chain's CDR3 is CASGDRVEEQYF.

The rearrangement joins TRBV6-5 to TRBJ2-7; the TRBD1 assignment by TCRdb is unverifiable without DNA. The CDR3 totals 17 residues. Germline CDR1 and CDR2: MNHEY and SVGAGI. The CDR3 here is CASSDSPGGRVPYEQYF.

The gene calls are TRBV7-9 and TRBJ2-2. The CDR3 length is 12 residues. Germline lookup yields CDR1 SEHNR and CDR2 FQNEAQ (reference sequence). The CDR3 here is CASSRNTGELFF.

The genes are TRBV9 and TRBJ2-3; the TRBD1 assignment by TCRdb is unverifiable without DNA. This CDR3 contains 15 residues. CDR1 is SGDLS, CDR2 YYNGEE, per germline. This CDR3 is CASSGTGGGTDTQYF.

This sequence joins TRBV2 and TRBJ1-1; the D call of TRBD1 rests on TCRdb alone, since no DNA is present to check it. The CDR3 consists of 18 residues. Germline lookup yields CDR1 SNHLY and CDR2 FYNNEI. CDR3 protein: CASNPTGALTGMNTEAFF.

The chain has TRBV28 and TRBJ1-5; TCRdb indicates TRBD1, and absent DNA this call remains unverified. CDR1 and CDR2 (germline): MDHEN, SYDVKM. This CDR3 contains 16 residues. CDR3 loop: CASSLPTGTVNQPQHF.

The J gene is TRBJ2-7, the V gene TRBV20-1; TCRdb selects TRBD1, and the lack of DNA leaves this call unchecked. In germline, CDR1 is DFQATT, CDR2 SNEGSKA (reference sequence). The CDR3 totals 14 residues. This CDR3 is CSARDYEGGDEQYF.

V is TRBV7-3 and J is TRBJ2-1; there is no DNA to check the TCRdb D call of TRBD2. The CDR3 runs 15 residues. In germline, CDR1 is SGHTA, CDR2 FQGTGA. The CDR3 region is CASSLLAGGPNEQFF.

The chain joins TRBV6-2 or TRBV6-3 to TRBJ2-7; TCRdb outputs TRBD1, but without DNA this stays unchecked. This CDR3 comprises 15 residues. CDR1 is MNHEY, CDR2 SVGEGT, per germline. CDR3 sequence reads: CASSYHGTGDYEQYF.